Below, 2 T cell receptor beta chains from the same sample are listed, as sequenced in a study of PD-L1 blockade in urothelial cancer. Indicated time point: peripheral blood 6 weeks after treatment start. Measured with immunoSEQ multiplex PCR; TCRdb has only the in-frame clones, and not every one. The sample lists 80,000 to 95,000 clones, approximately 82% occurring once. Specimen: PBMCs, collected around atezolizumab (anti-PD-L1) treatment. These receptors all stem from a man aged 70-80 years with urothelial cancer.

The chain combines TRBV29-1 with TRBJ2-3, with 12 nucleotides matching TRBD2. The CDR3 loop spans 14 amino acids. Germline V gives CDR1 SQVTM, CDR2 ANQGSEA. Losses at the gene ends were 4 bases for V and 5 bases for J; bases not matched to a gene: 4. The CDR3 here is CSVVLAGGGDTQYF. The CDR3, as DNA: TGCAGCGTTGTACTAGCGGGAGGCGGAGATACGCAGTATTTT.

This rearrangement joins TRBV4-1 to TRBJ2-7; maybe TRBD2 (6 bases). Trimming cost V 1 base and J 3 bases, with 19 bases left between them. The germline gives CDR1 MGHRA, CDR2 YSYEKL. The CDR3 is 17 residues long. CDR3 DNA sequence: TGCGCCAGCAGCCAAGTACGGGGGACGAACAACTACTACGAGCAGTACTTC. This translates into CASSQVRGTNNYYEQYF.